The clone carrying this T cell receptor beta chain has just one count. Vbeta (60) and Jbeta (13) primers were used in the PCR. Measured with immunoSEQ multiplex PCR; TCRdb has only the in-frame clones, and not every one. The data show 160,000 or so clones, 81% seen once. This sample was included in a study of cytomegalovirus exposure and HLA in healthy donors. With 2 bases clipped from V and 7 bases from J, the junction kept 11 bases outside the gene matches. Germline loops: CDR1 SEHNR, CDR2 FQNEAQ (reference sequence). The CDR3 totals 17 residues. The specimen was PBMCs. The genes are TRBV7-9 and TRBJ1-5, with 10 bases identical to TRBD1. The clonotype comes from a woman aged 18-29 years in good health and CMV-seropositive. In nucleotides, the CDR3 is TGTGCCAGCAGCTTATTCCCCGGGACAGGGGTGGGACAGCCCCAGCATTTT. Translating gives CASSLFPGTGVGQPQHF.